The source of this T cell receptor beta chain is a study of patients and donors after allogeneic stem cell transplantation. This clonotype was observed a few times. TCRdb recomputed calls from the RT-PCR reads with MiXCR, one row per CDR3 protein. The repertoire has more than 850,000 distinct CDR3 sequences, more than 15% of them found once; the top ten carry around 6%. There are 20 residues in the CDR3. Germline V gene data show CDR1 as SGHDT and CDR2 as YYEEEE. V lost 0 bases to trimming and J lost 1 base; unmatched junction nucleotides: 13. Source material: blood, either unsorted or a sorted T cell fraction (not recorded which). This TCR was sampled from a human donor who was either an allogeneic HSCT recipient or a stem cell or donor lymphocyte infusion donor (not recorded which). It is not recorded whose cells these are; they may come from a transplant donor. The V gene is TRBV5-6, the J gene TRBJ2-3, with 11 bases lining up with TRBD2. CDR3 sequence reads: CASSLAGGSGRASRTDTQYF. CDR3 DNA: TGTGCCAGCAGCTTGGCAGGGGGTAGCGGGAGGGCATCGCGCACAGATACGCAGTATTTT.